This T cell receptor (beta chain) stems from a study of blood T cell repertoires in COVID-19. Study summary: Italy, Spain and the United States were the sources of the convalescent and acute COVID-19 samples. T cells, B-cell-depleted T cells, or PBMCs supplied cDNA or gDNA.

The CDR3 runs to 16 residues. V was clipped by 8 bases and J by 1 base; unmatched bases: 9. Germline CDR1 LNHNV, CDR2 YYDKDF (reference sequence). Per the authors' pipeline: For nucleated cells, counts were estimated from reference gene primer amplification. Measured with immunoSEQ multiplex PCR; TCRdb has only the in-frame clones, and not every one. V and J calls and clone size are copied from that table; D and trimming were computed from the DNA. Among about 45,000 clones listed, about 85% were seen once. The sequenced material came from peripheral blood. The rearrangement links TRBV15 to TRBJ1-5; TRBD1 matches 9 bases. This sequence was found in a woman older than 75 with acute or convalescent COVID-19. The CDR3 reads CATSHRGRVSNQPQHF. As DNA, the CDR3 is TGTGCCACCTCCCACAGGGGGCGGGTGAGCAATCAGCCCCAGCATTTT.